This T cell receptor beta chain is from a study of cytomegalovirus exposure and HLA in healthy donors. Findings and caveats of the study: Sequencing artifact likely explains a cluster of highly shared sequence variants.

Germline values: CDR1 GTSNPN, CDR2 SVGIG (reference sequence). This CDR3 is 14 amino acids long. J lost 5 bases, V lost 4 bases, and 7 bases had no gene match. PCR primers comprised 60 Vbeta and 13 Jbeta primers. Original analysis: A later analysis counted 80 million or so unique TCR beta chains, about 11 million shared. Some clones are missing from TCRdb's copy, which holds only in-frame ones; the method was immunoSEQ multiplex PCR. V and J calls and clone size are as listed in that table; D and trimming were resolved from the DNA. The sample records under 110,000 clones, over 70% being singletons. As to this clone: Its cognate antigen is unknown.

The genes are TRBV30 and TRBJ2-1; 8 nucleotides match TRBD2. The material sequenced was PBMCs. The clonotype comes from a female donor in good health and CMV-seronegative. The CDR3 DNA reads as TGTGCCTGGACCATAAGGCGGGGGGACAATGAGCAGTTCTTC. Translating it yields CAWTIRRGDNEQFF. The whole variable domain, remainder taken from reference TRBV30 and TRBJ2-1, is SQTIHQWPATLVQPVGSPLSLECTVEGTSNPNLYWYRQAAGRGLQLLFYSVGIGQISSEVPQNLSASRPQDRQFILSSKKLLLSDSGFYLCAWTIRRGDNEQFFGPGTRLTVL.